Listed here are 28 T cell receptor beta chains from one sample, sequenced in a study of radiation and T cells in renal cell carcinoma. Data came from immunoSEQ multiplex PCR; TCRdb stores just in-frame clones and leaves some out. The profile shows just over 95,000 clones, roughly 90% of them singletons. Stated time point: baseline pretreatment blood. The sample's treatment: 15 Gy SBRT to primary tumor, nephrectomy 4 weeks later. The starting material was blood, obtained from a patient whose treatment included radiotherapy and nephrectomy. The origin of the receptors is a man aged 45 to 65 with renal cell carcinoma.

The CDR3 DNA follows: TGTGCCAGCAGAACCGGACAGGTCGGGGAAGCTTTCTTT. This codes for CASRTGQVGEAFF. The chain has TRBV27 and TRBJ1-1, with TRBD1 matching over 7 bases. Germline V gene lookup returns CDR1 MNHEY and CDR2 SMNVEV (reference sequence). With V trimmed by 6 bases and J by 8 bases, 9 bases remained unmatched. The CDR3 has 13 residues.

The chain links TRBV7-3 to TRBJ2-1, with 7 bases fitting TRBD1. This CDR3 region has 15 residues. Germline V CDR1 and CDR2: SGHTA, FQGTGA. V dropped 4 bases and J dropped 7; count of bases not matched to a gene: 10. DNA of the CDR3: TGTGCCAGCAGCTCGGGACAGCCTATGGGGAATGAGCAGTTCTTC. Its protein is CASSSGQPMGNEQFF.

The genes are TRBV5-1 and TRBJ1-1; D might be TRBD1 (5 bases). CDR1 and CDR2 from the germline V gene are SGHRS and YFSETQ. This CDR3 is built from 14 residues. The V gene lost 4 bases and the J gene lost 0 bases, with 10 bases spanning the gap. The CDR3 loop reads CASSRDGVNTEAFF. Written as DNA, the CDR3 is TGCGCCAGCAGCCGGGACGGGGTGAACACTGAAGCTTTCTTT.

The rearrangement links TRBV4-1 to TRBJ2-7; 12 bases are a match to TRBD2. The CDR3 consists of 14 residues. CDR1 is MGHRA, CDR2 YSYEKL, per germline. After removal of 4 bases from V and 3 bases from J, the junction contained 1 base not matched to a gene. CDR3 coding DNA: TGCGCCAGCAGCCGGACTAGCGGGAACTACGAGCAGTACTTC. Its protein is CASSRTSGNYEQYF.

The chain links TRBV2 to TRBJ1-1; D is ambiguous. V was pared by 5 bases and J by 0 bases, with 7 bases between. The V gene's germline CDR1 is SNHLY and CDR2 FYNNEI. The CDR3 contains 13 residues. The CDR3 loop is CASSPLVNTEAFF. The CDR3 nucleotides read TGTGCCAGCAGTCCGTTGGTGAACACTGAAGCTTTCTTT.

The J gene is TRBJ1-1, the V gene TRBV13, with a possible D match to TRBD1 (6 bases). CDR1 and CDR2 (germline): PRHDT, FYEKMQ (reference sequence). The CDR3 spans 15 residues. V lost 2 bases, J lost 0 bases, and 10 bases lay in between. CDR3 sequence (DNA): TGTGCCAGCAGCTTACGGGGGCTCATGAACACTGAAGCTTTCTTT. Protein: CASSLRGLMNTEAFF.

J is TRBJ2-5 and V is TRBV14; D might be TRBD2 (5 bases). CDR3 length: 14 residues. The germline gives CDR1 SGHDN, CDR2 FVKESK. V was pared by 4 bases and J by 0 bases, with 9 bases between. CDR3 in amino acids: CASSPTDYQETQYF. CDR3 DNA: TGTGCCAGCAGCCCAACGGACTACCAAGAGACCCAGTACTTC.

This clone was found once. The chain joins TRBV7-9 to TRBJ1-1; perhaps TRBD1 as D (6 bases). Germline V gene lookup returns CDR1 SEHNR and CDR2 FQNEAQ (reference sequence). Trimming shortened V by 1 base and J by 0 bases, and 12 bases separated the two germline ends. The CDR3 sequence is 16 residues long. This chain's CDR3 is CASSLVGGRMNTEAFF. The CDR3 bases are TGTGCCAGCAGCTTAGTGGGGGGGCGGATGAACACTGAAGCTTTCTTT.

This clone was counted between two and nine times. The rearrangement uses TRBV7-8 and TRBJ2-7, with D possibly matching TRBD2 (6 bases). The germline V gene has CDR1 SGHVS and CDR2 FQNEAQ. Between the trimmed V and J ends, which lost 5 bases and 5 bases, there was a span of 13 bases. CDR3 length equals 13 residues. CDR3 sequence (DNA): TGTGCCAGCAGCCCGAGACTAGTCCACGAGCAGTACTTC. Amino acids: CASSPRLVHEQYF.

The chain couples TRBV5-1 to TRBJ1-4, with D possibly being TRBD1 (6 bases). Trimming shortened V by 7 bases and J by 4 bases, and 11 bases separated the two germline ends. The CDR3 totals 13 residues. Germline V gene data show CDR1 as SGHRS and CDR2 as YFSETQ. The CDR3 DNA reads TGCGCCAGCCAGGGGTCCCTTAATGAAAAACTGTTTTTT. Translating gives CASQGSLNEKLFF.

This clone showed up just a few times. CDR3 sequence: CASANLGELFF. CDR3 coding DNA: TGTGCCAGCGCAAATTTAGGGGAGCTGTTTTTT. The chain joins TRBV19 to TRBJ2-2, with D unresolved. This CDR3 is built from 11 residues. Per the germline V gene, CDR1 is LNHDA and CDR2 is SQIVND (reference sequence). V lost 9 bases and J lost 8, with 10 bases in between.

This sequence joins TRBV23-1 and TRBJ2-6, with TRBD1 matching over 7 bases. TRBV23-1 is assigned to the ORF class and has an uncertain function. Trimming at V came to 5 bases and at J to 3 bases, leaving 10 bases not matched to a gene. The CDR3 spans 17 residues. CDR3 DNA sequence: TGCGCCAGCAGTTCCGGGCAGGGGGAAGATGGGGCCAACGTCCTGACTTTC. Translation: CASSSGQGEDGANVLTF.

The chain combines TRBV4-2 with TRBJ1-1, with D unresolved. This CDR3 is 14 amino acids long. The ends were cut back, 4 bases at V and 2 bases at J, with 11 bases in the middle. CDR1 is LGHNA and CDR2 is YNFKEQ in the germline V gene. For the CDR3, the DNA is TGTGCCAGCAGCCCAGTGGGGTTTAACACTGAAGCTTTCTTT. Its translation is CASSPVGFNTEAFF.

This chain joins TRBV4-1 and TRBJ2-2; maybe TRBD1 (6 bases). V was trimmed by 1 base and J by 5 bases, leaving 14 bases between them. The CDR3 consists of 16 residues. Per germline, CDR1 MGHRA and CDR2 YSYEKL. The CDR3 loop is CASSQGLGAGTGELFF. CDR3 nucleotide sequence: TGCGCCAGCAGCCAAGGGTTGGGGGCTGGTACCGGGGAGCTGTTTTTT.

The V and J genes are TRBV2 and TRBJ1-6; no definite D call. Germline lookup yields CDR1 SNHLY and CDR2 FYNNEI. The CDR3 length is 14 residues. The V end was cut by 7 bases, the J end by 7 bases, with 14 bases between. CDR3 sequence reads: CASNLEGLNSPLHF. CDR3 bases: TGTGCCAGCAACCTAGAGGGCCTGAATTCACCCCTCCACTTT. Drawing the rest from reference TRBV2 and TRBJ1-6, the complete variable domain is EPEVTQTPSHQVTQMGQEVILRCVPISNHLYFYWYRQILGQKVEFLVSFYNNEISEKSEIFDDQFSVERPDGSNFTLKIRSTKLEDSAMYFCASNLEGLNSPLHFGNGTRLTVT.

Notes on this clone: The identical CDR3 is also encoded by other nucleotide sequences in the sample. V gene TRBV30 combines with J gene TRBJ2-7; the D is unclear. The CDR3 is 11 amino acids. CDR1 and CDR2 (germline): GTSNPN, SVGIG (reference sequence). With 1 base removed from V and 2 bases from J, the gap between germline ends came to 3 bases. Written as DNA, the CDR3 is TGTGCCTGGAGTGGGGCCTACGAGCAGTACTTC. Its translation: CAWSGAYEQYF. Combining the CDR3 with reference TRBV30 and TRBJ2-7 gives the whole variable domain SQTIHQWPATLVQPVGSPLSLECTVEGTSNPNLYWYRQAAGRGLQLLFYSVGIGQISSEVPQNLSASRPQDRQFILSSKKLLLSDSGFYLCAWSGAYEQYFGPGTRLTVT.

This clone was detected a few times. The CDR3 DNA is TGCAGCGTTGCTCCTAAAGCTATAATTGAAGCTTTCTTT. Protein product: CSVAPKAIIEAFF. This chain connects TRBV29-1 to TRBJ1-1, with D unclear. Trimming removed 4 bases at V and 7 bases at J, with 16 bases between. Looked up from germline, CDR1 is SQVTM and CDR2 is ANQGSEA. The CDR3 has 13 residues. The full variable domain, completed using reference TRBV29-1 and TRBJ1-1, is SAVISQKPSRDICQRGTSLTIQCQVDSQVTMMFWYRQQPGQSLTLIATANQGSEATYESGFVIDKFPISRPNLTFSTLTVSNMSPEDSSIYLCSVAPKAIIEAFFGQGTRLTVV.

V is TRBV5-1 and J is TRBJ1-5; perhaps TRBD1 as D (5 bases). This CDR3 has 13 amino acids. Germline V gene data show CDR1 as SGHRS and CDR2 as YFSETQ. Trimming took off 5 bases at V and 4 bases at J, with 10 bases between the two ends. CDR3 bases: TGCGCCAGCAGTTGGCAGGGTAATCAGCCCCAGCATTTT. Translated: CASSWQGNQPQHF.

This chain uses TRBV5-1 with TRBJ2-7; D is possibly TRBD1 (6 bases). Trimming stripped 7 bases from V and 0 bases from J, with 14 bases between. Germline values: CDR1 SGHRS, CDR2 YFSETQ. This CDR3 is 14 amino acids long. The CDR3 nucleotides are TGCGCCAGCCGAGGGACAACCTCCTCCTACGAGCAGTACTTC. Amino acids: CASRGTTSSYEQYF.

The chain is built from TRBV5-8 and TRBJ1-5; tentative D call: TRBD1 (5 bases). CDR1 is SGHTS and CDR2 is YDEGEE in the germline V gene. The CDR3 runs 15 residues. V was trimmed by 1 base and J by 4 bases, leaving 12 bases between them. CDR3 DNA: TGTGCCAGCAGCTTGAGAGGGGCAGGGAATCAGCCCCAGCATTTT. Protein sequence: CASSLRGAGNQPQHF.

The chain is built from TRBV30 and TRBJ2-7; no clear D. CDR1 GTSNPN and CDR2 SVGIG come from the germline V gene (reference sequence). Between the trimmed V and J ends, which lost 7 bases and 5 bases, there was a span of 18 bases. The CDR3 covers 13 residues. The DNA of the CDR3 is TGTGCCTCCAACGACCTGCCGCGTCACGAGCAGTACTTC. Translation: CASNDLPRHEQYF. Based on the CDR3 plus reference TRBV30 and TRBJ2-7, the full variable domain is SQTIHQWPATLVQPVGSPLSLECTVEGTSNPNLYWYRQAAGRGLQLLFYSVGIGQISSEVPQNLSASRPQDRQFILSSKKLLLSDSGFYLCASNDLPRHEQYFGPGTRLTVT.

Of note for this clone: The germline gene is not matched at one end of the junction; a read error may be the cause. The chain combines TRBV7-9 with TRBJ2-1; 7 bases map to TRBD1. This CDR3 contains 11 residues. Per the germline V gene, CDR1 is SEHNR and CDR2 is FQNEAQ (reference sequence). This CDR3 reads CQGGTEYEQFF. In DNA form, the CDR3 reads TGCCAAGGTGGGACAGAGTATGAGCAGTTCTTC.

In this sample, this clone turned up once. The gene calls are TRBV7-2 and TRBJ1-1; unclear D gene. The germline CDR1 and CDR2 sequences are SGHTA and FQGNSA. This CDR3 has 13 amino acids. Trimming left V 7 bases short and J 0 bases short, with 9 bases between. DNA of the CDR3: TGTGCCAGCACCACAGATTTGAACACTGAAGCTTTCTTT. Protein product: CASTTDLNTEAFF.

The CDR3 spells CASSPPRRQQSYEQYF. DNA of the CDR3: TGTGCCAGCAGCCCACCAAGGAGGCAACAGTCCTACGAGCAGTACTTC. The V and J genes are TRBV4-2 and TRBJ2-7; D might be TRBD2 (5 bases). The V and J ends lost 4 bases and 1 base respectively, with 17 bases between them. The CDR3 length is 16 residues. CDR1 is LGHNA and CDR2 is YNFKEQ in the germline V gene.

V gene TRBV27 combines with J gene TRBJ2-7, with 9 bases matching TRBD1. The germline V gene encodes CDR1 MNHEY and CDR2 SMNVEV (reference sequence). The CDR3 has 15 amino acids. With 5 bases clipped from V and 7 bases from J, the junction kept 12 bases outside the gene matches. CDR3 region: CASSGSGQGIWEQYF. Written as DNA, the CDR3 is TGTGCCAGCAGTGGGAGTGGACAGGGGATTTGGGAGCAGTACTTC.

The chain recombines TRBV5-6 with TRBJ2-7; 10 bases line up with TRBD2. The CDR3 consists of 15 residues. CDR1 and CDR2 from the germline V gene are SGHDT and YYEEEE. The trim removed 5 bases at V and 3 bases at J, leaving 8 bases unmatched. The CDR3 DNA reads as TGTGCCAGCAGTTTTCGGACTAGCGGAAACTACGAGCAGTACTTC. This sequence encodes CASSFRTSGNYEQYF.

CDR3 in amino acids: CASSFLAGLTYNEQFF. The CDR3 nucleotides read TGCGCCAGCAGCTTTTTAGCGGGTCTTACCTACAATGAGCAGTTCTTC. This chain joins TRBV5-1 and TRBJ2-1; 7 bases agree with TRBD2. Looked up from germline, CDR1 is SGHRS and CDR2 is YFSETQ. With V trimmed by 2 bases and J by 2 bases, 7 bases remained unmatched. The CDR3 loop spans 16 amino acids.

This clone was detected only a few times. The J gene is TRBJ1-2, the V gene TRBV5-6; D remains unclear. CDR1 SGHDT and CDR2 YYEEEE come from the germline V gene. This CDR3 spans 11 amino acids. With 3 bases removed from V and 8 bases from J, the gap between germline ends came to 8 bases. The CDR3 DNA reads as TGTGCCAGCAGCTCGCCCGGCGGCTACACCTTC. It yields the protein CASSSPGGYTF. The full variable domain, completed using reference TRBV5-6 and TRBJ1-2, is DAGVTQSPTHLIKTRGQQVTLRCSPKSGHDTVSWYQQALGQGPQFIFQYYEEEERQRGNFPDRFSGHQFPNYSSELNVNALLLGDSALYLCASSSPGGYTFGSGTRLTVV.